The 27 T cell receptor beta chains below all came from one sample that was sequenced in a study of cytomegalovirus exposure and HLA in healthy donors. Here immunoSEQ multiplex PCR was the method, and the copy in TCRdb shows in-frame clones only, minus some. The table shows about 150,000 clones, with 70% to 85% occurring only once. Material: PBMCs. The receptors come from a man aged 25-45 years in good health and CMV-seropositive.

The rearrangement joins TRBV5-1 to TRBJ2-2, with D maybe TRBD1 (5 bases). Germline-derived CDR1 and CDR2 are SGHRS and YFSETQ. Trimming cost V 3 bases and J 6 bases, with 15 bases left between them. The CDR3 covers 15 residues. The CDR3 sequence: CASSYNRLGPGELFF. CDR3 sequence (DNA): TGCGCCAGCAGCTACAACAGGCTTGGGCCCGGGGAGCTGTTTTTT.

The rearrangement links TRBV6-1 to TRBJ2-7; a weak D match, TRBD2 (6 bases). This CDR3 is 13 amino acids long. V lost 5 bases and J 3 bases, leaving 11 bases between the germline ends. Germline V gives CDR1 MNHNS, CDR2 SASEGT. CDR3 amino acids: CASSTPGLYEQYF. CDR3 nucleotides: TGTGCCAGCAGTACCCCGGGACTCTACGAGCAGTACTTC.

V usage is TRBV15 and J usage is TRBJ2-3; D gene ambiguous. The CDR3 totals 13 residues. Trimming cost V 0 bases and J 4 bases, with 5 bases left between them. Germline CDR1 reads LNHNV; CDR2 reads YYDKDF (reference sequence). This chain's CDR3 is CATSRDLPDTQYF. The DNA for the CDR3 is TGTGCCACCAGCAGAGATCTCCCAGATACGCAGTATTTT.

This chain uses TRBV9 with TRBJ2-7, with 9 bases lining up with TRBD2. CDR3 length equals 15 residues. Germline lookup yields CDR1 SGDLS and CDR2 YYNGEE. J was trimmed by 3 bases and V by 3 bases; bases with no gene match: 7. Here the CDR3 DNA reads TGTGCCAGCAGCGCCCACCTAGCGGGGAACTACGAGCAGTACTTC. It yields the protein CASSAHLAGNYEQYF.

The chain couples TRBV4-1 to TRBJ2-2; D ambiguous. Trimming removed 1 base from V and 0 bases from J, with 3 bases in between. The CDR3 spans 14 residues. CDR1 is MGHRA, CDR2 YSYEKL, per germline. The CDR3 sequence: CASSQVSNTGELFF. The CDR3 region has the DNA TGCGCCAGCAGCCAAGTCTCGAACACCGGGGAGCTGTTTTTT.

This chain joins TRBV7-9 and TRBJ2-7, with 9 bases identical to TRBD1. Looked up from germline, CDR1 is SEHNR and CDR2 is FQNEAQ (reference sequence). V lost 5 bases to trimming and J lost 4 bases; unmatched junction nucleotides: 9. The length of the CDR3 is 15 residues. The CDR3 reads CASSTPGQGRYEQYF. Written as DNA, the CDR3 is TGTGCCAGCAGCACACCGGGACAGGGCCGATACGAGCAGTACTTC. Drawing the rest from reference TRBV7-9 and TRBJ2-7, the complete variable domain is DTGVSQNPRHKITKRGQNVTFRCDPISEHNRLYWYRQTLGQGPEFLTYFQNEAQLEKSRLLSDRFSAERPKGSFSTLEIQRTEQGDSAMYLCASSTPGQGRYEQYFGPGTRLTVT.

The sample holds a few counts of this clone. The rearrangement links TRBV5-5 to TRBJ2-2, with TRBD2 matching over 8 bases. The CDR3 covers 16 residues. Germline trimming cut 0 bases from V and 3 bases from J; bases unmatched to any gene: 4. Germline assignment: CDR1 SGHKS and CDR2 YYEKEE (reference sequence). In DNA form, the CDR3 reads TGTGCCAGCAGCTTGGCAGCGGGGGTTGACACCGGGGAGCTGTTTTTT. Protein product: CASSLAAGVDTGELFF.

The genes are TRBV14 and TRBJ2-3; 10 nucleotides align to TRBD2. Looked up from germline, CDR1 is SGHDN and CDR2 is FVKESK. This CDR3 has 15 amino acids. V dropped 0 bases and J dropped 6; count of bases not matched to a gene: 3. The CDR3: CASSQDGLAVDTQYF. The CDR3 bases are TGTGCCAGCAGCCAAGATGGACTAGCGGTCGATACGCAGTATTTT.

This sequence joins TRBV7-2 and TRBJ1-3, with 9 bases lining up with TRBD1. Germline V gene data show CDR1 as SGHTA and CDR2 as FQGNSA. This CDR3 region has 14 residues. V was clipped by 4 bases and J by 6 bases; unmatched bases: 4. CDR3 loop: CASSSDRGTNTIYF. CDR3 in DNA: TGTGCCAGCAGCTCGGACAGGGGTACAAACACCATATATTTT.

The chain has TRBV4-1 and TRBJ2-1; perhaps TRBD2 as D (7 bases). This CDR3 is built from 17 residues. V lost 5 bases and J lost 4, with 21 bases in between. The V gene's germline CDR1 is MGHRA and CDR2 YSYEKL. The CDR3 DNA reads as TGCGCCAGCAGCTTCCGAACGGGGGGCGCCACATACAATGAGCAGTTCTTC. It specifies CASSFRTGGATYNEQFF.

This clone was counted between two and nine times. The genes are TRBV19 and TRBJ2-7, with D tentatively TRBD1 (5 bases). Germline CDR1 LNHDA, CDR2 SQIVND (reference sequence). V lost 6 bases and J 1 base, leaving 10 bases between the germline ends. This CDR3 spans 13 amino acids. The CDR3 DNA is TGTGCCAGTAGACCAGGGTCTTCCTACGAGCAGTACTTC. This codes for CASRPGSSYEQYF.

This chain links TRBV4-3 with TRBJ1-2; no firm D call. Trimming pared 0 bases from V and 4 bases from J, leaving 9 bases between. Germline CDR1 reads LGHNA; CDR2 reads YSLEER. The CDR3 sequence is 14 residues long. The CDR3 reads CASSQDIAGYGYTF. The DNA for the CDR3 is TGCGCCAGCAGCCAAGATATCGCCGGCTATGGCTACACCTTC.

J is TRBJ2-5 and V is TRBV5-1; tentative D call: TRBD1 (5 bases). V was trimmed by 0 bases and J by 7 bases, leaving 19 bases between them. This CDR3 is 16 amino acids long. The germline CDR1 and CDR2 sequences are SGHRS and YFSETQ. CDR3 nucleotide sequence: TGCGCCAGCAGCTTGGACCAGGGTATCTGGGGTGGGACCCAGTACTTC. Encoded protein: CASSLDQGIWGGTQYF. Supplemented by reference TRBV5-1 and TRBJ2-5, the full variable domain reads KAGVTQTPRYLIKTRGQQVTLSCSPISGHRSVSWYQQTPGQGLQFLFEYFSETQRNKGNFPGRFSGRQFSNSRSEMNVSTLELGDSALYLCASSLDQGIWGGTQYFGPGTRLLVL.

CDR3 in DNA: TGTGCCAGCTCAGCACAGGGGCCCCCCAAGGAGACCCAGTACTTC. It is translated as CASSAQGPPKETQYF. The chain is built from TRBV18 and TRBJ2-5, with 7 bases that match TRBD1. After removal of 5 bases from V and 5 bases from J, the junction contained 11 bases not matched to a gene. Germline assignment: CDR1 KGHSH and CDR2 LQKENI. This CDR3 region has 15 residues.

The chain couples TRBV7-8 to TRBJ1-2; 9 nucleotides line up with TRBD1. Trimming removed 4 bases from V and 1 base from J; junction bases left unmatched: 10. The CDR3 has 17 residues. Germline V lookup: CDR1 SGHVS, CDR2 FQNEAQ. CDR3 sequence reads: CASSSRGQGSLNYGYTF. The CDR3 DNA reads as TGTGCCAGCAGCTCAAGAGGACAGGGGAGTCTTAACTATGGCTACACCTTC. The full variable domain, rest sourced from reference TRBV7-8 and TRBJ1-2, is GAGVSQSPRYKVAKRGQDVALRCDPISGHVSLFWYQQALGQGPEFLTYFQNEAQLDKSGLPSDRFFAERPEGSVSTLKIQRTQQEDSAVYLCASSSRGQGSLNYGYTFGSGTRLTVV.

CDR3 protein: CASSLGAGYEQYF. The DNA for the CDR3 is TGTGCCAGCAGCTTAGGGGCTGGTTACGAGCAGTACTTC. The chain is built from TRBV7-6 and TRBJ2-7; D gene uncertain. The CDR3 spans 13 residues. Trimming shortened V by 1 base and J by 4 bases, and 8 bases separated the two germline ends. Germline V lookup: CDR1 SGHVS, CDR2 FNYEAQ.

The chain joins TRBV5-1 to TRBJ2-7, with D perhaps matching TRBD2 (5 bases). This CDR3 contains 15 residues. Trimming stripped 0 bases from V and 2 bases from J, with 12 bases between. Germline V lookup: CDR1 SGHRS, CDR2 YFSETQ. The CDR3 protein is CASSLEHGVPYEQYF. The DNA for the CDR3 is TGCGCCAGCAGCTTGGAACACGGGGTTCCCTACGAGCAGTACTTC.

V is TRBV27 and J is TRBJ1-4; TRBD1 is a possible D gene (6 bases). The CDR3 loop spans 13 amino acids. Trimming left V 5 bases short and J 3 bases short, with 7 bases between. Germline-derived CDR1 and CDR2 are MNHEY and SMNVEV (reference sequence). In DNA form, the CDR3 reads TGTGCCAGCAGTCGACAGGCTAATGAAAAACTGTTTTTT. It yields the protein CASSRQANEKLFF.

The chain is built from TRBV18 and TRBJ1-1, with D hard to call. V was cut by 6 bases and J by 0 bases, with 8 bases left in between. The CDR3 extends over 13 amino acids. Germline assignment: CDR1 KGHSH and CDR2 LQKENI. The CDR3 spells CASSLTVNTEAFF. CDR3 nucleotides: TGTGCCAGCTCTCTAACAGTGAACACTGAAGCTTTCTTT.

The chain couples TRBV18 to TRBJ2-6; TRBD2 might be the D (5 bases). CDR3 length equals 16 residues. Germline CDR1 reads KGHSH; CDR2 reads LQKENI. Deletions cut 6 bases from V and 4 bases from J, with 16 bases between. The CDR3 DNA is TGTGCCAGCTCCCCGGACTCCCCTGCGGGGGCCAACGTCCTGACTTTC. Its protein is CASSPDSPAGANVLTF.

This chain links TRBV5-1 with TRBJ2-5; D is perhaps TRBD2 (6 bases). From germline, CDR1 is SGHRS and CDR2 YFSETQ. The CDR3 is made up of 15 amino acids. Trimming cost V 0 bases and J 2 bases, with 11 bases left between them. In DNA, the CDR3 is TGCGCCAGCAGCTTGGCCGGCGGGGTTCAAGAGACCCAGTACTTC. Protein product: CASSLAGGVQETQYF.

The sample holds one count of this clone. The chain uses TRBV7-9 and TRBJ1-2; unclear D gene. The V gene's germline CDR1 is SEHNR and CDR2 FQNEAQ (reference sequence). This CDR3 is 13 amino acids long. V was clipped by 5 bases and J by 1 base, with 8 bases between them. The CDR3 DNA follows: TGTGCCAGCAGCCGGACTGATAACTATGGCTACACCTTC. This sequence encodes CASSRTDNYGYTF.

The chain is built from TRBV5-6 and TRBJ1-2; perhaps TRBD1 as D (5 bases). Looked up from germline, CDR1 is SGHDT and CDR2 is YYEEEE. V lost 6 bases to trimming and J lost 4 bases, with 13 bases between them. The length of the CDR3 is 13 residues. The CDR3 nucleotides are TGTGCCAGCACCGCGGGGGATGGCTATGGCTACACCTTC. Protein sequence: CASTAGDGYGYTF. Full variable domain (remainder filled in from reference TRBV5-6 and TRBJ1-2): DAGVTQSPTHLIKTRGQQVTLRCSPKSGHDTVSWYQQALGQGPQFIFQYYEEEERQRGNFPDRFSGHQFPNYSSELNVNALLLGDSALYLCASTAGDGYGYTFGSGTRLTVV.

V usage is TRBV4-1 and J usage is TRBJ1-1; D is unresolved. This CDR3 is 14 amino acids long. CDR1 MGHRA and CDR2 YSYEKL come from the germline V gene. Trimming stripped 1 base from V and 6 bases from J, with 12 bases between. This CDR3 reads CASSQVQAKAEAFF. DNA of the CDR3: TGCGCCAGCAGCCAAGTCCAGGCCAAGGCTGAAGCTTTCTTT.

This clone was detected only a few times. The CDR3 protein is CASSEEQGAILPLHF. In nucleotides, the CDR3 is TGTGCCAGCAGTGAAGAACAGGGGGCCATCTTACCCCTCCACTTT. The chain combines TRBV6-1 with TRBJ1-6; TRBD1 agrees at 9 bases. Germline assignment: CDR1 MNHNS and CDR2 SASEGT. The CDR3 extends over 15 amino acids. J gave up 12 bases and V 1 base, and 7 bases lay outside the gene matches.

The chain carries TRBV2 and TRBJ2-4, with a tentative D call TRBD1 (6 bases). The germline gives CDR1 SNHLY, CDR2 FYNNEI. Trimming removed 7 bases from V and 2 bases from J, with 15 bases in between. This CDR3 has 15 residues. In DNA, the CDR3 is TGTGCCAGCAAGGGACAAGAAGTTTCCAAAAACATTCAGTACTTC. This codes for CASKGQEVSKNIQYF. Drawing the rest from reference TRBV2 and TRBJ2-4, the complete variable domain is EPEVTQTPSHQVTQMGQEVILRCVPISNHLYFYWYRQILGQKVEFLVSFYNNEISEKSEIFDDQFSVERPDGSNFTLKIRSTKLEDSAMYFCASKGQEVSKNIQYFGAGTRLSVL.

J is TRBJ2-2 and V is TRBV7-8; D gene unclear. V was cut by 5 bases and J by 4 bases, with 14 bases left in between. Germline assignment: CDR1 SGHVS and CDR2 FQNEAQ. The CDR3 runs to 15 residues. CDR3 DNA sequence: TGTGCCAGCAGCCCCCCCATAGCTTCCACCGGGGAGCTGTTTTTT. Translation gives CASSPPIASTGELFF.